This TCR beta chain was captured by sequencing in a study of beta chain features in type 1 diabetes. Study outcomes and limitations: Equally in patients and controls, shorter templates might have been favored by PCR. Across patients, naive, central memory and Treg TCRB repertoires exhibited apparently greater similarity than was observed across healthy donors. Highly expressing activated T cells could be over-counted with a cDNA template.

With 7 bases removed from V and 1 base from J, the gap between germline ends came to 16 bases. The germline CDR1 and CDR2 sequences are SNHLY and FYNNEI. The CDR3 is 15 residues long. This clone was found a few times. Its matching antigen is unknown. The isolated RNA, all of it, was reverse transcribed, so expressed TCRB transcripts were what got sequenced. Clones were sequenced by immunoSEQ multiplex PCR, and TCRdb holds only the in-frame ones, with some missing. The sample yields hundreds of thousands of clones, about a sixth seen once. Sorting based on CD45RO/CCR7/CD25/CD127/CD95/CD27 separated CD4+ naive, central memory, regulatory and stem cell-like memory cells.

This TCR derives from a man in his late teens or twenties in good health. Sequencing was performed on naive CD4+ T cells from blood. This rearrangement joins TRBV2 to TRBJ1-1; D perhaps matches TRBD1 (6 bases). CDR3 nucleotides: TGTGCCAGCACAGAAGGGGGGACCCAGAACACTGAAGCTTTCTTT. Its translation: CASTEGGTQNTEAFF.